This entry lists 16 T cell receptor beta chains sequenced from one sample in a study of shared clonotypes between healthy human individuals (dated by TCRdb to the early 2020s). Preparation of the library involved the immunoSEQ multiplex PCR assay. This immuneACCESS table, as held by TCRdb, lists in-frame sequences with V and J called but not all clones. Of the missing ones, under half trace to an unresolved V gene in checked studies; the others have no known cause. This sample gives around 2.3 million clones in total; 90% to 97% of them show up just once. Together, the top ten hold approximately 0.13% of the sample. The source material was naive CD4+ T cells sorted from blood. This specimen's cell subset or site label, per the study, means: CD45RA+ positively selected. These receptors all come from a man between 18 and 29 years old in good health.

The genes are TRBV27 and TRBJ2-3; 7 bases line up with TRBD2. Germline V gives CDR1 MNHEY, CDR2 SMNVEV (reference sequence). V lost 5 bases to trimming and J lost 2 bases; unmatched junction nucleotides: 7. CDR3 length: 15 amino acids. CDR3 DNA: TGTGCCAGCAGTCCGGGACTAAACCCCACAGATACGCAGTATTTT. The encoded protein is CASSPGLNPTDTQYF.

A remark on this clone: This same CDR3 is encoded by further DNA sequences in the sample. The chain carries TRBV19 and TRBJ1-5; D is undetermined. V lost 4 bases and J 4 bases, leaving 8 bases between the germline ends. Germline V lookup: CDR1 LNHDA, CDR2 SQIVND (reference sequence). CDR3 length: 13 residues. The CDR3 loop is CASSTASNQPQHF. The DNA of the CDR3 is TGTGCCAGTAGTACGGCCTCAAATCAGCCCCAGCATTTT.

As regards this clone: Different DNA sequences within this sample yield the same CDR3. The rearrangement joins TRBV5-1 to TRBJ2-2, with D tentatively TRBD1 or TRBD2 (5 bases each). CDR1 is SGHRS, CDR2 YFSETQ, per germline. Trimming shortened V by 4 bases and J by 2 bases, and 9 bases separated the two germline ends. The CDR3 contains 14 residues. The CDR3 here is CASSRGDNTGELFF. CDR3 sequence (DNA): TGCGCCAGCAGCCGGGGCGACAACACCGGGGAGCTGTTTTTT. Full variable domain (rest looked up from reference TRBV5-1 and TRBJ2-2): KAGVTQTPRYLIKTRGQQVTLSCSPISGHRSVSWYQQTPGQGLQFLFEYFSETQRNKGNFPGRFSGRQFSNSRSEMNVSTLELGDSALYLCASSRGDNTGELFFGEGSRLTVL.

The chain is built from TRBV25-1 and TRBJ2-3; D is ambiguous. V was shortened by 2 bases and J by 5 bases, with 8 bases between the two germline ends. CDR1 MGHDK and CDR2 SYGVNS come from the germline V gene. CDR3 length: 13 residues. For the CDR3, the DNA is TGTGCCAGCAGTGAACGATTCATAGATACGCAGTATTTT. This encodes CASSERFIDTQYF.

The chain has TRBV5-1 and TRBJ1-6, with 9 bases lining up with TRBD1. V was clipped by 2 bases and J by 7 bases; unmatched bases: 10. Germline CDR1 SGHRS, CDR2 YFSETQ. This CDR3 is 17 amino acids long. CDR3 protein: CASSFNLQGAGNSPLHF. Here the CDR3 DNA reads TGCGCCAGCAGCTTCAATCTACAGGGGGCTGGGAATTCACCCCTCCACTTT.

This clone has only a few counts. Other nucleotide sequences in the sample specify the same CDR3. DNA for the CDR3: TGCGCCAGCAGCCAAGGAACAGTCTCCTACGAGCAGTACTTC. It codes for CASSQGTVSYEQYF. V usage is TRBV4-3 and J usage is TRBJ2-7; D is ambiguous. The V and J ends lost 1 base and 0 bases respectively, with 7 bases between them. CDR1 and CDR2 from the germline V gene are LGHNA and YSLEER. This CDR3 is 14 amino acids long.

Remarks on this clone: A junction boundary mismatches the germline segment, possibly from a read error. The chain has TRBV30 and TRBJ2-7; D tentatively reads TRBD1 or TRBD2 (5 bases each). This CDR3 is 11 amino acids long. The germline gives CDR1 GTSNPN, CDR2 SVGIG (reference sequence). The CDR3 protein is CAWSRGDSGSF. The CDR3 DNA reads TGTGCCTGGAGTCGGGGCGACAGTGGGAGCTTC. Based on the CDR3 plus reference TRBV30 and TRBJ2-7, the full variable domain is SQTIHQWPATLVQPVGSPLSLECTVEGTSNPNLYWYRQAAGRGLQLLFYSVGIGQISSEVPQNLSASRPQDRQFILSSKKLLLSDSGFYLCAWSRGDSGSFGPGTRLTVT.

The chain is built from TRBV4-1 and TRBJ2-7; possible D gene TRBD2, 5 bases. The CDR3 loop spans 16 amino acids. V lost 3 bases to trimming and J lost 7 bases, with 22 bases between them. Germline V gene sequence: CDR1 MGHRA, CDR2 YSYEKL. CDR3: CASSQGSGIPFVEQYF. CDR3 DNA sequence: TGCGCCAGCAGCCAGGGTTCCGGGATCCCGTTTGTGGAGCAGTACTTC.

Worth noting for this clone: Other DNA sequences of this sample code for an identical CDR3. The V gene is TRBV18, the J gene TRBJ1-1; no reliable D call. V lost 3 bases and J 0 bases, leaving 8 bases between the germline ends. The CDR3 contains 14 residues. Germline V gene sequence: CDR1 KGHSH, CDR2 LQKENI. The CDR3 DNA follows: TGTGCCAGCTCACCGGATAGCTTGAACACTGAAGCTTTCTTT. The encoded protein is CASSPDSLNTEAFF.

This clone has only one observation. The chain joins TRBV27 to TRBJ2-2; 7 nucleotides line up with TRBD1. Trimming at V came to 8 bases and at J to 4 bases, leaving 10 bases not matched to a gene. This CDR3 spans 15 amino acids. CDR1 and CDR2 (germline): MNHEY, SMNVEV (reference sequence). CDR3 protein: CASGTQGVGTGELFF. The CDR3 nucleotides are TGTGCCAGCGGGACCCAGGGGGTGGGCACCGGGGAGCTGTTTTTT.

This chain connects TRBV11-1 to TRBJ1-3, with a tentative D call TRBD1 (5 bases). Germline V gene data show CDR1 as SGHAT and CDR2 as FQDESV (reference sequence). V was clipped by 4 bases and J by 2 bases, with 9 bases between them. This CDR3 has 14 amino acids. The CDR3 DNA is TGTGCCAGCAGCTCACAGGAGACTGGAAACACCATATATTTT. Its protein is CASSSQETGNTIYF.

V gene TRBV30 combines with J gene TRBJ2-6; 7 bases agree with TRBD1. Germline V gene sequence: CDR1 GTSNPN, CDR2 SVGIG (reference sequence). J lost 0 bases, V lost 4 bases, and 3 bases had no gene match. The CDR3 loop spans 15 amino acids. CDR3 DNA: TGTGCCTGGAAGACAGGGCCCTCTGGGGCCAACGTCCTGACTTTC. This sequence encodes CAWKTGPSGANVLTF.

The CDR3 loop is CASSLARAGNTDTQYF. CDR3 nucleotide sequence: TGCGCCAGCAGCTTGGCCCGAGCGGGGAACACAGATACGCAGTATTTT. J is TRBJ2-3 and V is TRBV5-1; 7 bases line up with TRBD2. The CDR3 length is 16 residues. J was trimmed by 2 bases and V by 0 bases; bases with no gene match: 6. Germline values: CDR1 SGHRS, CDR2 YFSETQ.

The sample holds one count of this clone. The chain joins TRBV4-3 to TRBJ2-5; 9 bases are shared with TRBD2. The CDR3 runs 15 residues. Looked up from germline, CDR1 is LGHNA and CDR2 is YSLEER. The V gene end was trimmed by 0 bases and the J gene end by 5 bases; junction bases not matched to a gene: 4. CDR3 residues: CASSQEGLALETQYF. The CDR3 nucleotides are TGCGCCAGCAGCCAAGAAGGACTAGCGTTGGAGACCCAGTACTTC.

In its sample, this clone was seen a few times. Within the sample, other DNA sequences also encode this same CDR3. The chain has TRBV30 and TRBJ1-6; D remains ambiguous. This CDR3 has 13 residues. Trimming removed 0 bases at V and 6 bases at J, with 6 bases between. Per germline, CDR1 GTSNPN and CDR2 SVGIG (reference sequence). The CDR3 here is CAWSVRGNSPLHF. The CDR3 DNA reads as TGTGCCTGGAGTGTACGTGGTAATTCACCCCTCCACTTT.

Here the CDR3 reads CAWSADRGPYEQYF. The CDR3 region has the DNA TGTGCCTGGAGTGCCGACAGGGGGCCTTACGAGCAGTACTTC. V and J are TRBV30 and TRBJ2-7; 10 nucleotides match TRBD1. In germline, CDR1 is GTSNPN, CDR2 SVGIG (reference sequence). Trimming cost V 1 base and J 4 bases; bases outside gene matches: 4. The CDR3 has 14 residues.